This entry lists 3 T cell receptor beta chains sequenced from one sample in a study of CD8 T cells in Susac syndrome. Roughly 0.45 to 1 ug RNA was reverse transcribed with random hexamers. MiXCR, run by TCRdb on the immunoSEQ multiplex PCR reads, gives a single entry per CDR3 protein. The sample includes 95,000 to 150,000 distinct CDR3 sequences, roughly 95% seen only once; the top ten take less than 0.15%. The specimen sequenced was CD4+ T cells from PBMCs. These receptors were collected from a human donor with Susac syndrome.

The J gene is TRBJ2-1, the V gene TRBV28; no clear D. V was shortened by 5 bases and J by 4 bases, with 12 bases between the two germline ends. Germline CDR1 is MDHEN and CDR2 is SYDVKM. The CDR3 runs to 14 residues. For the CDR3, the DNA is TGTGCCAGCAGTCCCCCTTGGGAATACAATGAGCAGTTCTTC. This codes for CASSPPWEYNEQFF.

This sequence joins TRBV7-2 and TRBJ2-5; D is unresolved. The CDR3 runs to 13 residues. In germline, CDR1 is SGHTA, CDR2 FQGNSA. V gave up 5 bases and J gave up 1 base, with 8 bases separating them. DNA of the CDR3: TGTGCCAGCAGCAAAAGACCCCAAGAGACCCAGTACTTC. It yields the protein CASSKRPQETQYF.

The chain couples TRBV7-2 to TRBJ2-7, with D hard to call. Trimming pared 5 bases from V and 4 bases from J, leaving 6 bases between. CDR3 length equals 11 residues. Germline CDR1 is SGHTA and CDR2 is FQGNSA. CDR3 DNA sequence: TGTGCCAGCAGCGTTTATTACGAGCAGTACTTC. Translation: CASSVYYEQYF.